Each of the 20 T cell receptor beta chains below was sequenced from the same sample in a study of graft-versus-host responses after intestinal transplantation (TCRdb year 2021). Library prep was done by the immunoSEQ multiplex PCR assay. As stored in TCRdb, this immuneACCESS dataset retains in-frame rearrangements with V and J assigned. A fraction of the clones does not appear; measured against another copy, unresolved V genes explain less than half of the discrepancy, and the remainder lacks a known reason. The sample table holds roughly 51,000 clones, of which more than 70% were seen once. The top ten clonotypes cover over 0.55% of the sample. These receptors have no known antigen. The time point label of this sample denotes: cells obtained before transplantation from donor or recipient. The material sequenced was unstimulated CD4+ T cells sorted from spleen or lymph node cells, taken before transplant. The receptors here all came from a human donor who was the organ donor for an intestinal transplant.

The chain employs TRBV7-9 and TRBJ2-1; 10 nucleotides match TRBD1. The CDR3 covers 15 residues. J lost 5 bases, V lost 4 bases, and 5 bases had no gene match. Germline CDR1 is SEHNR and CDR2 is FQNEAQ (reference sequence). The CDR3 region has the DNA TGTGCCAGCAGCTCAGGACAGGGGGGGAACAATGAGCAGTTCTTC. This codes for CASSSGQGGNNEQFF.

The V and J genes are TRBV19 and TRBJ2-7; 7 bases line up with TRBD2. Germline V gene sequence: CDR1 LNHDA, CDR2 SQIVND (reference sequence). Trimming cost V 5 bases and J 4 bases; bases outside gene matches: 5. This CDR3 spans 13 amino acids. The CDR3 spells CASSLGRGYEQYF. The DNA for the CDR3 is TGTGCCAGTAGTCTAGGGAGGGGATACGAGCAGTACTTC.

The V and J genes are TRBV27 and TRBJ1-1, with a possible D match to TRBD1 (6 bases). The CDR3 consists of 14 residues. Looked up from germline, CDR1 is MNHEY and CDR2 is SMNVEV (reference sequence). Trimming took off 6 bases at V and 2 bases at J, with 13 bases between the two ends. The CDR3 DNA reads as TGTGCCAGCAGCCTCCGGGACACAAACACTGAAGCTTTCTTT. Amino acids: CASSLRDTNTEAFF.

The chain couples TRBV7-8 to TRBJ2-3; the match to TRBD2 covers 8 bases. Unmatched junction bases numbered 8, after V lost 5 bases and J lost 4 bases. The CDR3 is made up of 15 amino acids. Germline CDR1 SGHVS, CDR2 FQNEAQ. The CDR3 region has the DNA TGTGCCAGCAGCCTAAGCGGGAGTCTGGCAGATACGCAGTATTTT. It translates to CASSLSGSLADTQYF.

This clone was seen more than once but under ten times. The chain has TRBV28 and TRBJ2-1; 8 bases are a match to TRBD2. The J segment lost 16 bases and the V segment lost 3 bases, leaving 5 bases of the junction unmatched. Germline CDR1 is MDHEN and CDR2 is SYDVKM. The CDR3 runs to 11 residues. Here the CDR3 DNA reads TGTGCCAGCAGTTTCTTAGCGGGAACATTCTTC. This sequence encodes CASSFLAGTFF.

The CDR3 DNA follows: TGTGCCAGCAGCTGGAGCGGGACGGAGACCCAGTACTTC. Amino acids: CASSWSGTETQYF. The rearrangement links TRBV11-1 to TRBJ2-5; 7 nucleotides align to TRBD2. Trimming at V came to 4 bases and at J to 5 bases, leaving 4 bases not matched to a gene. In germline, CDR1 is SGHAT, CDR2 FQDESV (reference sequence). The CDR3 spans 13 residues.

The chain has TRBV6-5 and TRBJ1-6; 9 positions agree with TRBD1. Germline V gene data show CDR1 as MNHEY and CDR2 as SVGAGI. This CDR3 is 14 amino acids long. The J segment lost 7 bases and the V segment lost 5 bases, leaving 3 bases of the junction unmatched. This CDR3 is CASSGTGRNSPLHF. In DNA, the CDR3 is TGTGCCAGCAGTGGGACAGGGCGGAATTCACCCCTCCACTTT.

The chain couples TRBV9 to TRBJ2-1; D is possibly TRBD2 (6 bases). Per the germline V gene, CDR1 is SGDLS and CDR2 is YYNGEE. The CDR3 extends over 14 amino acids. Trimming cost V 0 bases and J 7 bases, with 11 bases left between them. The DNA of the CDR3 is TGTGCCAGCAGCGTAGCGGGAGCCCTAAATGAGCAGTTCTTC. Its translation is CASSVAGALNEQFF.

CDR3: CASSGDRGWAQYF. The CDR3 DNA reads as TGTGCCAGCAGTGGAGACAGGGGGTGGGCCCAGTACTTC. This chain uses TRBV27 with TRBJ2-5, with TRBD1 identical over 9 bases. This CDR3 is 13 amino acids long. The ends lost 5 bases at V and 9 bases at J; junction bases unmatched: 7. Looked up from germline, CDR1 is MNHEY and CDR2 is SMNVEV (reference sequence).

The chain joins TRBV13 to TRBJ2-7, with D unresolved. V was trimmed by 2 bases and J by 0 bases, leaving 5 bases between them. CDR1 and CDR2 from the germline V gene are PRHDT and FYEKMQ (reference sequence). The CDR3 contains 13 residues. The CDR3 bases are TGTGCCAGCAGCTTACCACTCTCCTACGAGCAGTACTTC. Its protein product is CASSLPLSYEQYF.

J is TRBJ2-3 and V is TRBV28; no clear D. Trimming stripped 10 bases from V and 1 base from J, with 9 bases between. The CDR3 is 12 residues long. Germline V CDR1 and CDR2: MDHEN, SYDVKM. CDR3 loop: CATNRGTDTQYF. CDR3 coding DNA: TGTGCCACTAACAGAGGCACAGATACGCAGTATTTT.

The chain uses TRBV7-2 and TRBJ2-2; 8 bases agree with TRBD1. Germline assignment: CDR1 SGHTA and CDR2 FQGNSA. V lost 6 bases and J lost 4; bases outside the gene matches: 10. This CDR3 spans 16 amino acids. This CDR3 is CASRLTGQGLTGELFF. CDR3 in DNA: TGTGCCAGCAGACTAACCGGACAGGGCCTCACCGGGGAGCTGTTTTTT.

The chain employs TRBV29-1 and TRBJ1-1; D unresolved. Trimming shortened V by 0 bases and J by 9 bases, and 17 bases separated the two germline ends. CDR3 size: 14 residues. CDR1 and CDR2 (germline): SQVTM, ANQGSEA. CDR3 region: CSVEEAVAGRQAFF. CDR3 DNA: TGCAGCGTTGAAGAAGCAGTGGCAGGTCGGCAAGCTTTCTTT.

CDR3: CASSAGQGAGNTIYF. CDR3 in DNA: TGTGCCAGCAGCGCCGGACAGGGAGCTGGAAACACCATATATTTT. The chain carries TRBV9 and TRBJ1-3, with 8 bases that match TRBD1. Germline lookup yields CDR1 SGDLS and CDR2 YYNGEE. V dropped 3 bases and J dropped 2; count of bases not matched to a gene: 4. The CDR3 covers 15 residues.

With respect to this clone: In the same sample, other DNA sequences code for this CDR3. The chain combines TRBV7-9 with TRBJ2-2, with D perhaps TRBD1 (6 bases). V was trimmed by 1 base and J by 5 bases, leaving 8 bases between them. The germline gives CDR1 SEHNR, CDR2 FQNEAQ (reference sequence). The CDR3 totals 14 residues. In DNA form, the CDR3 reads TGTGCCAGCAGCTTAGACAGGGCGACCGGGGAGCTGTTTTTT. Protein: CASSLDRATGELFF.

This clone has just one count. This chain uses TRBV6-1 with TRBJ2-2; no reliable D call. With 10 bases removed from V and 3 bases from J, the gap between germline ends came to 3 bases. The CDR3 loop spans 10 amino acids. Germline V lookup: CDR1 MNHNS, CDR2 SASEGT. The CDR3 protein is CATYTGELFF. The CDR3 region has the DNA TGTGCCACTTACACCGGGGAGCTGTTTTTT.

The chain uses TRBV25-1 and TRBJ2-3; D is unclear. Between the trimmed V and J ends, which lost 3 bases and 0 bases, there was a span of 10 bases. This CDR3 is built from 15 residues. Germline CDR1 reads MGHDK; CDR2 reads SYGVNS. The DNA of the CDR3 is TGTGCCAGCAGTGATAGATCGACTAGCACAGATACGCAGTATTTT. Amino acids: CASSDRSTSTDTQYF.

This clone turned up a few times. V usage is TRBV5-1 and J usage is TRBJ2-2; 11 nucleotides match TRBD1. CDR3 length equals 16 residues. V dropped 0 bases and J dropped 6; count of bases not matched to a gene: 4. CDR1 SGHRS and CDR2 YFSETQ come from the germline V gene. This chain's CDR3 is CASSLGPGQGAGELFF. The CDR3 region has the DNA TGCGCCAGCAGCTTGGGGCCGGGACAGGGGGCCGGGGAGCTGTTTTTT.

V usage is TRBV28 and J usage is TRBJ2-7; 7 bases are a match to TRBD1. Germline loops: CDR1 MDHEN, CDR2 SYDVKM. The CDR3 length is 14 residues. J lost 3 bases, V lost 5 bases, and 7 bases had no gene match. CDR3 coding DNA: TGTGCCAGCAGTCCATCAGACAGGGACTACGAGCAGTACTTC. Protein sequence: CASSPSDRDYEQYF.

The V gene is TRBV6-1, the J gene TRBJ2-1, with 13 bases lining up with TRBD2. V dropped 4 bases and J dropped 2; count of bases not matched to a gene: 11. In germline, CDR1 is MNHNS, CDR2 SASEGT. The CDR3 spans 19 residues. CDR3 DNA sequence: TGTGCCAGCAGTGGGCAGGGACTAGCGGGACCTTCTCCCTACAATGAGCAGTTCTTC. As protein: CASSGQGLAGPSPYNEQFF.